The subject of this entry is one T cell receptor beta chain. Deep was the level used in running the assay. Profiling relied on immunoSEQ multiplex PCR, and the TCRdb table lists in-frame clones only, not all of them. Of roughly 2,300,000 clones listed, around 92% were seen once; the top ten hold 0.3% to 0.45%. These data belong to a study of shared clonotypes between healthy human individuals. Looking at the study overall: For every donor, three CD4 naive, three CD4 memory, two CD8 naive and one CD8 memory plates were used.

The CDR3 spans 12 residues. V dropped 0 bases and J dropped 7 bases, with 6 bases sitting between them. Germline-derived CDR1 and CDR2 are GTSNPN and SVGIG (reference sequence). Sample: naive CD4+ T cells from PBMCs. Subset indicated: CD45RA+ positively selected. The sequence came from a man between 18 and 35 years old in good health. Some clones in this sample may be carry-over from other donors' samples. The rearrangement links TRBV30 to TRBJ2-2; no clear D gene. The CDR3 region is CAWSVRIGELFF. CDR3 DNA sequence: TGTGCCTGGAGTGTACGTATCGGGGAGCTGTTTTTT.